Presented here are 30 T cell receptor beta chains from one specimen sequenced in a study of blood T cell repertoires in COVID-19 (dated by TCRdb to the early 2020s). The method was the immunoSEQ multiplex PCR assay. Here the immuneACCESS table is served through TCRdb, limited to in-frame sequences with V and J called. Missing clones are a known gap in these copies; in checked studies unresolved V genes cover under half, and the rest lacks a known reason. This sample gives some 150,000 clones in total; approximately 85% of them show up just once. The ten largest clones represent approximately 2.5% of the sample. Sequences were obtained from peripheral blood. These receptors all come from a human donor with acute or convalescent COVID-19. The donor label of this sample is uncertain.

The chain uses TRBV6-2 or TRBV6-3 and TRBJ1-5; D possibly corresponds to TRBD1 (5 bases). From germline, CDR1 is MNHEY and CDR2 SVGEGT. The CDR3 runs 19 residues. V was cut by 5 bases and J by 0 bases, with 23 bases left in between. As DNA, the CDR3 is TGTGCCAGCAGTCGCGGCCACACAGGCGCCCAATATAGCAATCAGCCCCAGCATTTT. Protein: CASSRGHTGAQYSNQPQHF.

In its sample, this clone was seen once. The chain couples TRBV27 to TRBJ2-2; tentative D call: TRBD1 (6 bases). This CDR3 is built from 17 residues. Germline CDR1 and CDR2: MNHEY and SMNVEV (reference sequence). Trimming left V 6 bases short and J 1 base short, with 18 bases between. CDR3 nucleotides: TGTGCCAGCAGCGGACAGAAACTCCAGGGGAACACCGGGGAGCTGTTTTTT. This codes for CASSGQKLQGNTGELFF.

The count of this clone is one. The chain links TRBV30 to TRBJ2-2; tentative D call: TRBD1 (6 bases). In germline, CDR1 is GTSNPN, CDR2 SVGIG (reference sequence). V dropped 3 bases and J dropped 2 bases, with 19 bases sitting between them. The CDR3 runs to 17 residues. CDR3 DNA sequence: TGTGCCTGGAGCGCAACCATCGGGACACATAACACCGGGGAGCTGTTTTTT. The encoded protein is CAWSATIGTHNTGELFF. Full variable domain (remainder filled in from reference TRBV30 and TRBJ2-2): SQTIHQWPATLVQPVGSPLSLECTVEGTSNPNLYWYRQAAGRGLQLLFYSVGIGQISSEVPQNLSASRPQDRQFILSSKKLLLSDSGFYLCAWSATIGTHNTGELFFGEGSRLTVL.

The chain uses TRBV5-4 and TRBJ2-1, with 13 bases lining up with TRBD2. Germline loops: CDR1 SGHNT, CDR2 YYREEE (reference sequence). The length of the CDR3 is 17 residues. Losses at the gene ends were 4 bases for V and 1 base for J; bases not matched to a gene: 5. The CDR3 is CASSLLAGGASYNEQFF. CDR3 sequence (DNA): TGTGCCAGCAGCCTACTAGCGGGGGGGGCGTCCTACAATGAGCAGTTCTTC. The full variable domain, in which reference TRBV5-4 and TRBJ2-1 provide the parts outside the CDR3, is ETGVTQSPTHLIKTRGQQVTLRCSSQSGHNTVSWYQQALGQGPQFIFQYYREEENGRGNFPPRFSGLQFPNYSSELNVNALELDDSALYLCASSLLAGGASYNEQFFGPGTRLTVL.

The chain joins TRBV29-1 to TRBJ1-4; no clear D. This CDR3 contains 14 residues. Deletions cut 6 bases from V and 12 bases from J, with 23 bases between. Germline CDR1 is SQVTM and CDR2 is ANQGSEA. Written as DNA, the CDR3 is TGCAGCGTCTCGGTCCAGGCAGAGGTTAGCGAACTGTTTTTT. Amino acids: CSVSVQAEVSELFF.

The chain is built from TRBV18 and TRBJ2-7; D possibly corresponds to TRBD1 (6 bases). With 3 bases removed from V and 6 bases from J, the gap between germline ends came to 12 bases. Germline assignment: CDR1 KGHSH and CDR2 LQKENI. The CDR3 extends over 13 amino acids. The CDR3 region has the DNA TGTGCCAGCTCACCGGGGGCTCCTGGCGAGCAGTACTTC. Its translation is CASSPGAPGEQYF. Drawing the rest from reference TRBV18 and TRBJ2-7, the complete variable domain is NAGVMQNPRHLVRRRGQEARLRCSPMKGHSHVYWYRQLPEEGLKFMVYLQKENIIDESGMPKERFSAEFPKEGPSILRIQQVVRGDSAAYFCASSPGAPGEQYFGPGTRLTVT.

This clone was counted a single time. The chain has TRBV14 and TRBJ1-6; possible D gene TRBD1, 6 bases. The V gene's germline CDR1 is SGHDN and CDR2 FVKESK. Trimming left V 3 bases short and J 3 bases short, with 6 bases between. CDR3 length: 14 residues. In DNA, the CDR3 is TGTGCCAGCAGCCAGACAGGCTATAATTCACCCCTCCACTTT. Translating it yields CASSQTGYNSPLHF. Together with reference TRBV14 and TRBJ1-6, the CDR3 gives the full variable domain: EAGVTQFPSHSVIEKGQTVTLRCDPISGHDNLYWYRRVMGKEIKFLLHFVKESKQDESGMPNNRFLAERTGGTYSTLKVQPAELEDSGVYFCASSQTGYNSPLHFGNGTRLTVT.

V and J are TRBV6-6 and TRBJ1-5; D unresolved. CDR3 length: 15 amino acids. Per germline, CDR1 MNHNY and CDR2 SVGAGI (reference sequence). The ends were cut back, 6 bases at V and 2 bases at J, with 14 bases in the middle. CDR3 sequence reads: CASSPGNFGNQPQHF. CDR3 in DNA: TGTGCCAGCAGCCCGGGAAATTTCGGCAATCAGCCCCAGCATTTT.

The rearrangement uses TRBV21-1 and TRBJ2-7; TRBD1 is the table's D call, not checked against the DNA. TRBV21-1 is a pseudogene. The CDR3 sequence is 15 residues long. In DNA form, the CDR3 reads TGTGCCAGCAGCCATGGGACAGTAGCTTCCTACGAGCAGTACTTC. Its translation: CASSHGTVASYEQYF.

The CDR3 here is CASSVGPGGSGYTF. The DNA of the CDR3 is TGTGCCAGCAGCGTAGGGCCAGGGGGCAGTGGCTACACCTTC. This chain connects TRBV9 to TRBJ1-2, with TRBD1 matching 8 bases. This CDR3 has 14 amino acids. Unmatched junction bases numbered 5, after V lost 0 bases and J lost 7 bases. Germline CDR1 SGDLS, CDR2 YYNGEE.

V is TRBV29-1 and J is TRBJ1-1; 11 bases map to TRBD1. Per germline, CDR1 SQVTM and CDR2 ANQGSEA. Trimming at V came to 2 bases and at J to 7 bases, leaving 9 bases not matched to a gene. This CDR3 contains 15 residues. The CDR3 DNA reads TGCAGCGTTGAAAAGACGGACAGGGGGCCGAATGAAGCTTTCTTT. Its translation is CSVEKTDRGPNEAFF. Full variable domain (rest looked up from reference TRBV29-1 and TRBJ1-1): SAVISQKPSRDICQRGTSLTIQCQVDSQVTMMFWYRQQPGQSLTLIATANQGSEATYESGFVIDKFPISRPNLTFSTLTVSNMSPEDSSIYLCSVEKTDRGPNEAFFGQGTRLTVV.

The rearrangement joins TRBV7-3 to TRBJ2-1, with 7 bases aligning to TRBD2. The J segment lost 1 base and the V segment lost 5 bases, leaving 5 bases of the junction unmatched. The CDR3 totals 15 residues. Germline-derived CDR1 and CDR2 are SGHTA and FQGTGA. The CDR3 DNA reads TGTGCCAGCAGCCCGCGGCGGGGGTCCTACAATGAGCAGTTCTTC. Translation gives CASSPRRGSYNEQFF.

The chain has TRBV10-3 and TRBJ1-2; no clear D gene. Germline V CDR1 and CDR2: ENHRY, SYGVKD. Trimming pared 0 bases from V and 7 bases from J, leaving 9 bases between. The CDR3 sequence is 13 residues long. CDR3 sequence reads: CAISESGRVGYTF. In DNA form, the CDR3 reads TGTGCCATCAGTGAGTCGGGGAGGGTTGGCTACACCTTC.

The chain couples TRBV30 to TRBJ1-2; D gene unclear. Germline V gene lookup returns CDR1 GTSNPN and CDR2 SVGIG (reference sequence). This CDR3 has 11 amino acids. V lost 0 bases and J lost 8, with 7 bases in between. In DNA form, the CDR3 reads TGTGCCTGGAGTGTAGAGATCGGCTACACCTTC. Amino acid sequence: CAWSVEIGYTF.

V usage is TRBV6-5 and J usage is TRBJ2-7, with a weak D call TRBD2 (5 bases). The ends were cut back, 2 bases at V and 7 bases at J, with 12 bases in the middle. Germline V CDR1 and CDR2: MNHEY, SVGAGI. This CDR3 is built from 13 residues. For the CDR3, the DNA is TGTGCCAGCAGTTACGACACTCCGGGGGAGCAGTACGTC. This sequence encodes CASSYDTPGEQYV.

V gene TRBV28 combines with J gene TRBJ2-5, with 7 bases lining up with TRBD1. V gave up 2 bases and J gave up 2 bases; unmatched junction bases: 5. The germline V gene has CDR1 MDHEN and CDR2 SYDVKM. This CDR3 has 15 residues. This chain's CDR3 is CASSLLTGKQETQYF. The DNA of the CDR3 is TGTGCCAGCAGTTTACTGACAGGGAAGCAAGAGACCCAGTACTTC.

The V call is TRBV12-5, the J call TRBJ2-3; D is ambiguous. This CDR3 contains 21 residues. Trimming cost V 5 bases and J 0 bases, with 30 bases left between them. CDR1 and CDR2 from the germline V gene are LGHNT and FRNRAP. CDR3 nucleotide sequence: TGTGCTAGTGGTCTATCCGGGTCCGTCCGCCCCTTTAGATCTAGCACAGATACGCAGTATTTT. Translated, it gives CASGLSGSVRPFRSSTDTQYF. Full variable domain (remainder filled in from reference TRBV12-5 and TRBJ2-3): DARVTQTPRHKVTEMGQEVTMRCQPILGHNTVFWYRQTMMQGLELLAYFRNRAPLDDSGMPKDRFSAEMPDATLATLKIQPSEPRDSAVYFCASGLSGSVRPFRSSTDTQYFGPGTRLTVL.

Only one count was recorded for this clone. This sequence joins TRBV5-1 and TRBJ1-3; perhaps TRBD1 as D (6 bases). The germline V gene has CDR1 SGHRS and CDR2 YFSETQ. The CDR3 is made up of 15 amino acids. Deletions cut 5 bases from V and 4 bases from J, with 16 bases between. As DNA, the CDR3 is TGCGCCAGCAGTTTTGCAGGGGATATGGGAAACACCATATATTTT. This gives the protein CASSFAGDMGNTIYF. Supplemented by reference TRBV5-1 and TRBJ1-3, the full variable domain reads KAGVTQTPRYLIKTRGQQVTLSCSPISGHRSVSWYQQTPGQGLQFLFEYFSETQRNKGNFPGRFSGRQFSNSRSEMNVSTLELGDSALYLCASSFAGDMGNTIYFGEGSWLTVV.

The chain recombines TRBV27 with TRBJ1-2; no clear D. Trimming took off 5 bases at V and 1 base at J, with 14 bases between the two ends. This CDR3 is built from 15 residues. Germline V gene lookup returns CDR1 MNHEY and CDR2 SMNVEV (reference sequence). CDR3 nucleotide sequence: TGTGCCAGCAGTACCCGCCAGGCCAGTAACTATGGCTACACCTTC. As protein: CASSTRQASNYGYTF.

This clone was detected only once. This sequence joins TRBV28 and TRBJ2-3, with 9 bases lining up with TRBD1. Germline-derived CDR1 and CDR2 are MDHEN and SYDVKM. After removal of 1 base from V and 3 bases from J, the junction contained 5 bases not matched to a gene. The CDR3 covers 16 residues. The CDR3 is CASSLSPQGATDTQYF. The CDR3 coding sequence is TGTGCCAGCAGTTTATCCCCACAGGGGGCTACAGATACGCAGTATTTT.

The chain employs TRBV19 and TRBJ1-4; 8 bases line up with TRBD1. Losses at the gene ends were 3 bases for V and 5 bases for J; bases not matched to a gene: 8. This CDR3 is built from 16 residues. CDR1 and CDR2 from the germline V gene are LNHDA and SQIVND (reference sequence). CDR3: CASSIVRDRYNEKLFF. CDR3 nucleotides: TGTGCCAGTAGTATCGTCCGGGACAGGTACAATGAAAAACTGTTTTTT. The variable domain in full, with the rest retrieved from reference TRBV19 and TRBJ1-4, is DGGITQSPKYLFRKEGQNVTLSCEQNLNHDAMYWYRQDPGQGLRLIYYSQIVNDFQKGDIAEGYSVSREKKESFPLTVTSAQKNPTAFYLCASSIVRDRYNEKLFFGSGTQLSVL.

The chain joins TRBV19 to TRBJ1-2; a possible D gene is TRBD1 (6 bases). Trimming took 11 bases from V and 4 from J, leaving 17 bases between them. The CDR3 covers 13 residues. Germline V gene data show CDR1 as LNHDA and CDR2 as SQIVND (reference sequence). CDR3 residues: CAGRGGKGYGYTF. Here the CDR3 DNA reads TGTGCCGGCCGGGGGGGCAAAGGCTATGGCTACACCTTC.

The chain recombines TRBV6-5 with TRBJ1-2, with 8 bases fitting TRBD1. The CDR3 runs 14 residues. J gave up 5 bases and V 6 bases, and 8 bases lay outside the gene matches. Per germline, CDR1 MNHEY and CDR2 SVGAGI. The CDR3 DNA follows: TGTGCCAGCAGGTCCTTGGACAGGGTGTATGGCTACACCTTC. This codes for CASRSLDRVYGYTF.

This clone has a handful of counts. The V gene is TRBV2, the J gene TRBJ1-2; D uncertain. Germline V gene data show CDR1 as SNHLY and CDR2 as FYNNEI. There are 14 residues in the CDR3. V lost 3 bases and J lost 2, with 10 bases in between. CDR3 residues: CASSELRGNYGYTF. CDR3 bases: TGTGCCAGCAGTGAGCTTCGGGGAAACTATGGCTACACCTTC.

CDR3 protein: CASSPSSDRAYGYTF. DNA for the CDR3: TGTGCCAGCAGTCCATCCTCGGACAGAGCCTATGGCTACACCTTC. V gene TRBV28 combines with J gene TRBJ1-2; TRBD1 might be the D (6 bases). Per the germline V gene, CDR1 is MDHEN and CDR2 is SYDVKM. This CDR3 contains 15 residues. Trimming shortened V by 5 bases and J by 4 bases, and 17 bases separated the two germline ends.

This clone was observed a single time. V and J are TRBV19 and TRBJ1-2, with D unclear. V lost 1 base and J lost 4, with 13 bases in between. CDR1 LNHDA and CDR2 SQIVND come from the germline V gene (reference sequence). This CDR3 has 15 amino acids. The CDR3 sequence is CASSIARLGFYGYTF. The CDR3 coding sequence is TGTGCCAGTAGTATAGCCCGCCTGGGCTTCTATGGCTACACCTTC. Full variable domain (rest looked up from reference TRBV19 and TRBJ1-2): DGGITQSPKYLFRKEGQNVTLSCEQNLNHDAMYWYRQDPGQGLRLIYYSQIVNDFQKGDIAEGYSVSREKKESFPLTVTSAQKNPTAFYLCASSIARLGFYGYTFGSGTRLTVV.

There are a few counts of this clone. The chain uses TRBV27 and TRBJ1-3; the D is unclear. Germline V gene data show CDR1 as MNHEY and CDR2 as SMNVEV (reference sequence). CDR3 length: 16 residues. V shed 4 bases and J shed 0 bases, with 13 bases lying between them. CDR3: CASSSNRLISGNTIYF. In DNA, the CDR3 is TGTGCCAGCAGTTCTAACCGGTTAATCTCTGGAAACACCATATATTTT.

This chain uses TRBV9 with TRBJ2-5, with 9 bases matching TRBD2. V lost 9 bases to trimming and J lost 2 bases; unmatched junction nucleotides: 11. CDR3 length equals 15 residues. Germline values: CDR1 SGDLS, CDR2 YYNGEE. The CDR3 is CATETGTSPQETQYF. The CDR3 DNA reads TGTGCCACGGAAACAGGGACTAGCCCTCAAGAGACCCAGTACTTC.

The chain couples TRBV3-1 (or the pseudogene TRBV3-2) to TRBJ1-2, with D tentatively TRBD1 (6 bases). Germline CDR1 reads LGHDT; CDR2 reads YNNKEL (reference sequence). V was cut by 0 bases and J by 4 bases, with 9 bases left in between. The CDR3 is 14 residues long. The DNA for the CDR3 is TGTGCCAGCAGCCAAGAGACAGGACTCTATGGCTACACCTTC. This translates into CASSQETGLYGYTF.

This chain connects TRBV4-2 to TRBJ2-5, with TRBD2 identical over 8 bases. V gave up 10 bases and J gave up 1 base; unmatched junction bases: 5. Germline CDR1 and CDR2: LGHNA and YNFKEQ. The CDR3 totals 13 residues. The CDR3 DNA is TGTGCCACGGGGGGGGGTTCCCAAGAGACCCAGTACTTC. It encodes CATGGGSQETQYF.